The 15 T cell receptor beta chains below all came from one sample that was sequenced in a study of blood T cell repertoires in COVID-19. The method was immunoSEQ multiplex PCR; TCRdb's version includes in-frame clones alone and lacks a portion of them. Of nearly 350,000 clones listed, over 80% are singletons. The specimen was peripheral blood. Source of these receptors: a woman aged 45-65 years with COVID-19, enrolled during active disease.

V usage is TRBV6-8 and J usage is TRBJ2-7; the D is unclear. CDR1 is MNHGY, CDR2 SAAAGT, per germline. Trimming left V 2 bases short and J 5 bases short, with 19 bases between. The CDR3 length is 16 residues. The CDR3 sequence is CASSYPPPSHPDEQYF. The DNA for the CDR3 is TGTGCCAGCAGTTACCCGCCGCCGAGTCACCCGGACGAGCAGTACTTC.

The DNA for the CDR3 is TGTGCCAGCAGCGAGGGCATAGTCTACGAGCAGTACTTC. This sequence encodes CASSEGIVYEQYF. The chain recombines TRBV7-9 with TRBJ2-7, with D perhaps TRBD2 (5 bases). The CDR3 length is 13 residues. Trimming stripped 5 bases from V and 3 bases from J, with 11 bases between. Germline V CDR1 and CDR2: SEHNR, FQNEAQ (reference sequence).

V is TRBV6-5 and J is TRBJ1-2; 9 bases line up with TRBD1. Trimming at V came to 6 bases and at J to 2 bases, leaving 7 bases not matched to a gene. From germline, CDR1 is MNHEY and CDR2 SVGAGI. The CDR3 consists of 15 residues. Here the CDR3 DNA reads TGTGCCAGCAGAGAGGACAGGGGTATCAACTATGGCTACACCTTC. It encodes CASREDRGINYGYTF.

This chain uses TRBV6-6 with TRBJ1-1; D gene ambiguous. Looked up from germline, CDR1 is MNHNY and CDR2 is SVGAGI (reference sequence). The CDR3 runs to 13 residues. V was clipped by 9 bases and J by 5 bases, with 16 bases between them. CDR3 DNA sequence: TGTGCCAGTCGCGTAGACGGAGGGACTGAAGCTTTCTTT. Translating it yields CASRVDGGTEAFF.

The chain links TRBV30 to TRBJ2-1; no reliable D call. V was shortened by 8 bases and J by 5 bases, with 19 bases between the two germline ends. CDR3 size: 14 residues. Germline CDR1 reads GTSNPN; CDR2 reads SVGIG (reference sequence). CDR3 sequence: CAIRPGSLHNEQFF. The CDR3 region has the DNA TGTGCCATTAGACCGGGTTCCCTCCACAATGAGCAGTTCTTC.

Comments on this clone: Other DNA sequences of this sample code for an identical CDR3. V is TRBV19 and J is TRBJ1-1; D is undetermined. The V end lost 1 base, the J end lost 5 bases, and 5 bases lay between the germline ends. In germline, CDR1 is LNHDA, CDR2 SQIVND (reference sequence). The CDR3 is 12 amino acids. The CDR3 loop is CASSIARTEAFF. The CDR3 DNA is TGTGCCAGTAGTATAGCCAGGACTGAAGCTTTCTTT.

The chain recombines TRBV25-1 with TRBJ1-4, with a possible D match to TRBD1 (5 bases). The V gene lost 4 bases and the J gene lost 1 base, with 13 bases spanning the gap. The CDR3 contains 16 residues. The germline CDR1 and CDR2 sequences are MGHDK and SYGVNS. The CDR3 spells CASSARGSKTNEKLFF. In nucleotides, the CDR3 is TGTGCCAGCAGTGCAAGGGGATCAAAAACTAATGAAAAACTGTTTTTT.

This clone was seen at least ten times. A read error may produce the germline difference seen at one junction end. V usage is TRBV29-1 and J usage is TRBJ2-4; 7 nucleotides match TRBD2. The CDR3 loop spans 10 amino acids. Germline CDR1 SQVTM, CDR2 ANQGSEA. In nucleotides, the CDR3 is TGCAGCGTTGAAGCGGGGGGACGGTTCTTC. Encoded protein: CSVEAGGRFF.

This chain uses TRBV7-2 with TRBJ1-5; 7 nucleotides line up with TRBD1. CDR3 length: 15 residues. V gave up 10 bases and J gave up 1 base; unmatched junction bases: 10. The germline V gene has CDR1 SGHTA and CDR2 FQGNSA. This CDR3 reads CATRVRDSSNQPQHF. In nucleotides, the CDR3 is TGTGCCACCAGAGTCCGGGACAGCAGCAATCAGCCCCAGCATTTT.

The chain couples TRBV9 to TRBJ2-3; maybe TRBD2 (6 bases). Germline CDR1 is SGDLS and CDR2 is YYNGEE. V lost 3 bases and J lost 2, with 13 bases in between. The CDR3 sequence is 15 residues long. CDR3 nucleotide sequence: TGTGCCAGCAGCGAGAGGGGACTCTACACAGATACGCAGTATTTT. Translating gives CASSERGLYTDTQYF.

This clone was picked up a small number of times. The chain employs TRBV7-9 and TRBJ1-2; 8 positions agree with TRBD1. The CDR3 contains 15 residues. J gave up 6 bases and V 5 bases, and 11 bases lay outside the gene matches. Germline CDR1 reads SEHNR; CDR2 reads FQNEAQ (reference sequence). The DNA of the CDR3 is TGTGCCAGCAGCCCGGGACAGGCTATAGGGGATGGCTACACCTTC. Its protein product is CASSPGQAIGDGYTF.

This chain joins TRBV10-3 and TRBJ2-1; TRBD1 is a possible D gene (6 bases). CDR1 is ENHRY, CDR2 SYGVKD, per germline. Trimming pared 4 bases from V and 7 bases from J, leaving 17 bases between. The CDR3 runs to 15 residues. CDR3 residues: CAISGGRGLWNEQFF. DNA for the CDR3: TGTGCCATCAGTGGTGGTAGGGGGTTGTGGAATGAGCAGTTCTTC.

The chain has TRBV28 and TRBJ1-1; possible D gene TRBD1, 5 bases. Trimming took off 5 bases at V and 0 bases at J, with 10 bases between the two ends. Germline V gives CDR1 MDHEN, CDR2 SYDVKM. This CDR3 is built from 14 residues. In DNA, the CDR3 is TGTGCCAGCAGTGCCCAGGGCATGAACACTGAAGCTTTCTTT. It specifies CASSAQGMNTEAFF.

The chain recombines TRBV27 with TRBJ1-2; perhaps TRBD1 as D (5 bases). The germline gives CDR1 MNHEY, CDR2 SMNVEV (reference sequence). The CDR3 covers 13 residues. Trimming pared 5 bases from V and 8 bases from J, leaving 15 bases between. The CDR3: CASSAGPGSGYTF. The DNA of the CDR3 is TGTGCCAGCAGTGCGGGACCCGGCTCCGGCTACACCTTC.

J is TRBJ2-1 and V is TRBV5-5; 13 bases are a match to TRBD2. The CDR3 runs 19 residues. The ends lost 3 bases at V and 5 bases at J; junction bases unmatched: 14. Germline V lookup: CDR1 SGHKS, CDR2 YYEKEE (reference sequence). CDR3 in amino acids: CASSSGQGWTSGRNNEQFF. The CDR3 DNA sequence: TGTGCCAGCAGCTCCGGACAGGGTTGGACTAGCGGGAGAAACAATGAGCAGTTCTTC.